Listed below are T cell receptor beta chains from one sample, sequenced in a study of beta chain features in type 1 diabetes. Assay used: immunoSEQ multiplex PCR; TCRdb lists only in-frame clones, some missing. The sample includes some 240,000 clones, approximately 10% of them seen just once. Sequenced input: central memory CD4+ T cells from blood. These receptors were taken from a man aged 18 to 30 in good health. CDR3s include the opening cysteine and the closing phenylalanine or tryptophan. The D gene is left open where the match is weak. Some rows have no size entry. The others give once, few or many, or a class for an expanded clone.

TRBJ2-7 | TRBV5-1 | NA | NA | CASSLDRVLYEQYF | TGCGCCAGCAGCTTGGACAGGGTTTTATACGAGCAGTACTTC
TRBJ2-5 | TRBV4-3 | few | NA | CASSQDNRPSGTQYF | TGCGCCAGCAGCCAAGATAATCGTCCGTCAGGGACCCAGTACTTC
TRBJ2-7 | TRBV5-4 | NA | TRBD2 | CASSSGLADNYEQYF | TGTGCCAGCAGCTCGGGACTAGCGGACAACTACGAGCAGTACTTC
TRBJ2-7 | TRBV28 | NA | TRBD2 | CASSFVSGRHSYEQYF | TGTGCCAGCAGTTTTGTTAGCGGGCGACATTCCTACGAGCAGTACTTC
TRBJ1-2 | TRBV28 | NA | NA | CASSPGTTGALLTF | TGTGCCAGCAGTCCAGGGACGACGGGGGCCCTCCTGACCTTC
TRBJ1-5 | TRBV4-1 | few | NA | CASSQDWNQPQHF | TGCGCCAGCAGCCAAGATTGGAATCAGCCCCAGCATTTT
TRBJ1-1 | TRBV29-1 | many | NA | CSVVGAMNTEAFF | TGCAGCGTTGTAGGCGCTATGAACACTGAAGCTTTCTTT
TRBJ1-2 | TRBV10-3 | many | NA | CAISVGTEIYGYTF | TGTGCCATCAGTGTCGGAACAGAGATCTATGGCTACACCTTC
TRBJ1-1 | TRBV7-2 | few | NA | CASSFMTGEGAEAFF | TGTGCCAGCAGCTTCATGACGGGGGAGGGAGCTGAAGCTTTCTTT
TRBJ1-2 | TRBV27 | NA | TRBD1 | CASSLYRGIGGYTF | TGTGCCAGCAGTTTGTACAGGGGGATAGGTGGCTACACCTTC
TRBJ2-7 | TRBV27 | few | NA | CASSLSYEQYF | TGTGCCAGCAGTCTCTCCTACGAGCAGTACTTC
TRBJ1-5 | TRBV5-6 | few | NA | CASSLRGLWSNQPQHF | TGTGCCAGCAGCTTGCGGGGTTTATGGAGCAATCAGCCCCAGCATTTT
TRBJ2-1 | TRBV7-9 | NA | NA | CASSLARQGSDNEQFF | TGTGCCAGCAGCTTAGCGCGCCAGGGAAGTGACAATGAGCAGTTCTTC
TRBJ2-6 | TRBV19 | NA | NA | CAGGRNGANVLTF | TGTGCCGGAGGGAGAAATGGGGCCAACGTCCTGACTTTC
TRBJ2-7 | TRBV4-1 | few | TRBD2 | CASSRGLAGREQYF | TGCGCCAGCAGCCGCGGACTAGCGGGACGCGAGCAGTACTTC
TRBJ2-7 | TRBV5-1 | few | NA | CASSLGINTGEQYF | TGCGCCAGCAGCTTGGGGATAAACACGGGCGAGCAGTACTTC
TRBJ1-3 | TRBV7-9 | few | NA | CASSSRGSGNTIYF | TGTGCCAGCAGCTCCCGCGGCTCTGGAAACACCATATATTTT
TRBJ2-1 | TRBV5-4 | once | TRBD1 | CASSLGQAQSYNEQFF | TGTGCCAGCAGCTTAGGACAGGCCCAATCCTACAATGAGCAGTTCTTC
TRBJ1-3 | TRBV5-4 | few | NA | CALSPGGPTGNTIYF | TGTGCCCTATCGCCGGGGGGTCCTACGGGAAACACCATATATTTT
TRBJ1-3 | TRBV4-1 | few | NA | CASSLEGALSGNTIYF | TGCGCCAGCAGCCTTGAAGGGGCTCTGTCTGGAAACACCATATATTTT
TRBJ2-1 | TRBV30 | NA | TRBD2 | CAWSKPRTSGRANEQFF | TGTGCCTGGAGTAAACCCCGGACTAGCGGGAGGGCCAATGAGCAGTTCTTC
TRBJ2-5 | TRBV9 | NA | TRBD1 | CASSVDRGRETQYF | TGTGCCAGCAGCGTAGACAGGGGGCGGGAGACCCAGTACTTC
TRBJ1-5 | TRBV29-1 | many | TRBD1 | CSAATGSHQPQHF | TGCAGCGCCGCGACAGGGTCCCATCAGCCCCAGCATTTT
TRBJ2-3 | TRBV5-5 | NA | NA | CASSRDGRISTDTQYF | TGTGCCAGCAGCCGAGACGGACGGATAAGCACAGATACGCAGTATTTT
TRBJ1-2 | TRBV30 | few | NA | CAWRIAGLNNYGYTF | TGTGCCTGGAGAATTGCAGGACTTAATAACTATGGCTACACCTTC
TRBJ2-2 | TRBV20-1 | few | NA | CSGLSTGELFF | TGCAGTGGATTAAGCACCGGGGAGCTGTTTTTT
TRBJ2-7 | TRBV27 | NA | TRBD1 | CASTRQGGVGEQYF | TGTGCCAGCACGCGACAGGGGGGCGTGGGCGAGCAGTACTTC
TRBJ2-1 | TRBV7-6 | NA | NA | CASSLGPLATRVNEQFF | TGTGCCAGCAGCTTAGGGCCCCTAGCGACCCGTGTCAATGAGCAGTTCTTC
TRBJ2-7 | TRBV28 | NA | NA | CASSSRVEQYF | TGTGCCAGCAGTTCCCGGGTCGAGCAGTACTTC
TRBJ2-7 | TRBV9 | NA | NA | CASSPDSNLYEQYF | TGTGCCAGCAGCCCGGACAGCAACCTCTACGAGCAGTACTTC
TRBJ2-1 | TRBV7-8 | NA | TRBD2 | CASSLGGLAGNEQFF | TGTGCCAGCAGCTTAGGGGGACTAGCGGGCAATGAGCAGTTCTTC
TRBJ2-5 | TRBV5-4 | few | TRBD1 | CASRNGQGLAETQYF | TGTGCCAGCAGGAACGGACAGGGGTTAGCGGAGACCCAGTACTTC
TRBJ1-1 | TRBV29-1 | many | NA | CSVDPSWDTEAFF | TGCAGCGTTGACCCGTCTTGGGACACTGAAGCTTTCTTT
TRBJ1-3 | TRBV18 | few | NA | CASSPPKIDYGNTIYF | TGTGCCAGCTCACCTCCAAAGATTGACTATGGAAACACCATATATTTT
TRBJ1-5 | TRBV11-2 | NA | NA | CASSGTLDQPQHF | TGTGCCAGCTCCGGGACTCTCGATCAGCCCCAGCATTTT
TRBJ2-4 | TRBV4-2 | NA | NA | CASSQEVYSKNIQYF | TGTGCCAGCAGCCAAGAGGTGTATAGCAAAAACATTCAGTACTTC
TRBJ2-1 | TRBV4-2 | many | NA | CASSQDGRQQFF | TGTGCCAGCAGCCAAGATGGCCGCCAGCAGTTCTTC
TRBJ2-2 | TRBV6-5 | many | TRBD1 | CASSYGDRNTGELFF | TGTGCCAGCAGTTACGGGGACAGGAACACCGGGGAGCTGTTTTTT
TRBJ2-3 | TRBV4-1 | few | NA | CASSQDGYTDTQYF | TGCGCCAGCAGCCAAGATGGCTACACAGATACGCAGTATTTT
TRBJ2-3 | TRBV7-5 | NA | NA | CASSWARATDTQYF | TGTGCCAGCAGCTGGGCCAGGGCCACAGATACGCAGTATTTT
TRBJ1-1 | TRBV5-1 | NA | NA | CASSTSPALNTEAFF | TGCGCCAGCAGCACTTCCCCTGCTTTAAACACTGAAGCTTTCTTT
TRBJ1-3 | TRBV29-1 | few | TRBD1 | CSVARTGAGNTIYF | TGCAGCGTCGCACGGACAGGGGCTGGAAACACCATATATTTT
TRBJ1-1 | TRBV30 | many | NA | CAWSVRNTEAFF | TGTGCCTGGAGTGTAAGGAACACTGAAGCTTTCTTT
TRBJ1-1 | TRBV11-2 | many | TRBD1 | CASSLDRYGTEAFF | TGTGCCAGCAGCTTGGACAGGTATGGCACTGAAGCTTTCTTT
TRBJ1-2 | TRBV5-1 | few | TRBD1 | CASSLDSGGYGYTF | TGCGCCAGCAGCTTGGATTCAGGGGGCTATGGCTACACCTTC
TRBJ1-1 | TRBV7-2 | NA | NA | CASSLKREGVEAFF | TGTGCCAGCAGCTTGAAGAGGGAGGGGGTAGAAGCTTTCTTT
TRBJ2-7 | TRBV4-3 | few | NA | CASSQENVEQYF | TGCGCCAGCAGCCAAGAGAACGTAGAGCAGTACTTC
TRBJ1-2 | TRBV30 | few | NA | CAWKAQDPLGYTF | TGTGCCTGGAAGGCACAGGACCCCCTAGGCTACACCTTC
TRBJ2-7 | TRBV7-8 | NA | NA | CASRLDRGKGEQYF | TGTGCCAGCAGATTGGACCGAGGGAAGGGCGAGCAGTACTTC
TRBJ2-1 | TRBV6-5 | few | TRBD2 | CASSRGLAGYNEQFF | TGTGCCAGCAGCCGTGGACTAGCGGGATACAATGAGCAGTTCTTC
TRBJ2-1 | TRBV29-1 | many | NA | CSVEFLQNEQFF | TGCAGCGTTGAATTCTTGCAGAATGAGCAGTTCTTC
TRBJ2-7 | TRBV6-5 | few | NA | CASSLGTTYEQYF | TGTGCCAGCAGCCTAGGGACGACCTACGAGCAGTACTTC
TRBJ2-1 | TRBV21-1 | few | NA | CASEYNEQFF | TGTGCCAGCGAGTACAATGAGCAGTTCTTC
TRBJ2-7 | TRBV9 | few | TRBD2 | CASFILGRDQFVKQYF | TGTGCCAGCTTCATCCTAGGGAGGGATCAATTTGTGAAGCAGTACTTC